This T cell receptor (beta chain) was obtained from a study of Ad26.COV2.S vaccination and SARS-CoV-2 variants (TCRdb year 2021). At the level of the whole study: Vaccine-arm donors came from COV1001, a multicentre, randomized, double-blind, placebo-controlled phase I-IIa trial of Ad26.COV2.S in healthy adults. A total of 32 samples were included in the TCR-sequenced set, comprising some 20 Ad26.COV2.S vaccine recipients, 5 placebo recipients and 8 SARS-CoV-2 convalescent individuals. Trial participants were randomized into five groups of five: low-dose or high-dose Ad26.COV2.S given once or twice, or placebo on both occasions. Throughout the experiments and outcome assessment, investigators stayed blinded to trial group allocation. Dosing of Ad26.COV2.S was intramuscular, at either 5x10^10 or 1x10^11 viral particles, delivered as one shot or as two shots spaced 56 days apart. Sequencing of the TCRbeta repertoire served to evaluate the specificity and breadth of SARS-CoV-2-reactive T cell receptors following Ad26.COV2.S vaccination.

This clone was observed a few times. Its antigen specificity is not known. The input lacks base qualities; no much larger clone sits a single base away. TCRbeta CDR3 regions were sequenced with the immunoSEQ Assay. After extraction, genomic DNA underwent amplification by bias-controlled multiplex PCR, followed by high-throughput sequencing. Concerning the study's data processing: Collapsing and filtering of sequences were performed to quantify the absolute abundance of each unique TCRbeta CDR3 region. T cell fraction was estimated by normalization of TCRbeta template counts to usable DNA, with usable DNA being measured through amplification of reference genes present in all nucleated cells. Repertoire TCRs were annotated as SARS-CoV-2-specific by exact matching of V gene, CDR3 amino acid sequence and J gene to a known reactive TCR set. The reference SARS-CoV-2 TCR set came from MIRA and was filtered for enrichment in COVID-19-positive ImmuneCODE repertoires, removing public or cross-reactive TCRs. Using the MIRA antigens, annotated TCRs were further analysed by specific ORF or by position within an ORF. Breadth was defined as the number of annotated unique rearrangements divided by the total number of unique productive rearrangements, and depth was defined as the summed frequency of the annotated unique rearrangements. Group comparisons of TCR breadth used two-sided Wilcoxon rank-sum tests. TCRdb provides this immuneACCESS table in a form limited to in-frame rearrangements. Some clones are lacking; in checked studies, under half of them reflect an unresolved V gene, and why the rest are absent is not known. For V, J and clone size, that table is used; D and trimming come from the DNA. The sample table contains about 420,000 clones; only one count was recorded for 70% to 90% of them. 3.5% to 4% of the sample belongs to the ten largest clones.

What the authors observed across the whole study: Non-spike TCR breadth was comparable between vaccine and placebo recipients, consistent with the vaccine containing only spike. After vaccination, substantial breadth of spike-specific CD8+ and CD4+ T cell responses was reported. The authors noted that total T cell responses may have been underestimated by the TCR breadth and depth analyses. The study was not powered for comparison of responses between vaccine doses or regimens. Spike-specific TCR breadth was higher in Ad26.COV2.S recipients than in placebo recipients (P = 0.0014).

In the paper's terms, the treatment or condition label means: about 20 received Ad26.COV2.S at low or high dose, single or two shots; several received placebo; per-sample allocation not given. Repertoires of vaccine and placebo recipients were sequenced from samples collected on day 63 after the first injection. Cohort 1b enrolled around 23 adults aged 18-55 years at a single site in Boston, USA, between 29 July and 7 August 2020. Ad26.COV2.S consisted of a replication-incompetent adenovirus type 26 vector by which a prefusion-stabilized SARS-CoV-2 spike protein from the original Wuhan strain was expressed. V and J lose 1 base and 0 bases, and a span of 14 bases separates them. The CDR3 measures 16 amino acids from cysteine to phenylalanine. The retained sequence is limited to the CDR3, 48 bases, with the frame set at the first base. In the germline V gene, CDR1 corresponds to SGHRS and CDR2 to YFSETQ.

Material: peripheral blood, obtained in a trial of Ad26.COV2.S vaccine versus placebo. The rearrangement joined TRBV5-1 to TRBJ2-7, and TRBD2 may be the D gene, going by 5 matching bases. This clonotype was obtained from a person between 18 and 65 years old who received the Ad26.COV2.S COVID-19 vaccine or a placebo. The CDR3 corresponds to CASSLLYRDRSYEQYF. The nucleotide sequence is TGCGCCAGCAGCTTGCTATACCGGGATCGCTCCTACGAGCAGTACTTC.